These 30 T cell receptor beta chains originate from one sample sequenced in a study of technical replicates of blood from several donors. Repertoires were generated with immunoSEQ multiplex PCR, while TCRdb's copy carries only in-frame clones and drops some. The sample has tens of thousands of clones; 86% are singletons. Source material: PBMCs. All receptors derive from a human donor in good health. Some clones in this sample may be carry-over from other donors' samples.

This clone was counted once. The chain couples TRBV27 to TRBJ1-3; possible D gene TRBD1, 6 bases. The CDR3 is made up of 14 amino acids. V was clipped by 7 bases and J by 0 bases, with 10 bases between them. Germline V CDR1 and CDR2: MNHEY, SMNVEV (reference sequence). The CDR3 nucleotides are TGTGCCAGCAAGGGACAAGTCTCTGGAAACACCATATATTTT. Its protein product is CASKGQVSGNTIYF.

The genes are TRBV11-3 and TRBJ2-3; 7 positions match TRBD1. This CDR3 has 16 residues. Trimming took 2 bases from V and 0 from J; bases not matched to a gene: 5. Germline CDR1 reads SGHNT; CDR2 reads YENEEA. The CDR3, as DNA: TGTGCCAGCAGCTTACGACAGGGAACTAGCACAGATACGCAGTATTTT. Translation gives CASSLRQGTSTDTQYF.

The V and J genes are TRBV30 and TRBJ1-1; D not certain. Trimming pared 1 base from V and 8 bases from J, leaving 8 bases between. Germline CDR1 reads GTSNPN; CDR2 reads SVGIG (reference sequence). The CDR3 contains 11 residues. CDR3 bases: TGTGCCTGGAGTGAGGCGACAGAAGCTTTCTTT. Its protein is CAWSEATEAFF.

This clone was picked up a small number of times. The chain has TRBV15 and TRBJ2-6; maybe TRBD1 (5 bases). V dropped 0 bases and J dropped 0 bases, with 6 bases sitting between them. Germline-derived CDR1 and CDR2 are LNHNV and YYDKDF (reference sequence). This CDR3 is built from 16 residues. Here the CDR3 DNA reads TGTGCCACCAGCAGAGATGGGGCCTCTGGGGCCAACGTCCTGACTTTC. This sequence encodes CATSRDGASGANVLTF. Combining the CDR3 with reference TRBV15 and TRBJ2-6 gives the whole variable domain DAMVIQNPRYQVTQFGKPVTLSCSQTLNHNVMYWYQQKSSQAPKLLFHYYDKDFNNEADTPDNFQSRRPNTSFCFLDIRSPGLGDTAMYLCATSRDGASGANVLTFGAGSRLTVL.

The chain employs TRBV5-1 and TRBJ1-2; a possible D gene is TRBD1 (5 bases). V lost 0 bases and J lost 4, with 13 bases in between. CDR3 length equals 15 residues. Germline V gives CDR1 SGHRS, CDR2 YFSETQ. CDR3 coding DNA: TGCGCCAGCAGCTTGGCGGGGGAGGTCACCTATGGCTACACCTTC. Translating it yields CASSLAGEVTYGYTF.

The genes are TRBV28 and TRBJ1-2; D gene uncertain. This CDR3 comprises 13 residues. Germline values: CDR1 MDHEN, CDR2 SYDVKM. Trimming pared 7 bases from V and 2 bases from J, leaving 11 bases between. The CDR3 region has the DNA TGTGCCAGCACCCCGATAAGCAACTATGGCTACACCTTC. This sequence encodes CASTPISNYGYTF.

This chain uses TRBV6-6 with TRBJ2-5; no clear D gene. The CDR3 has 14 amino acids. Germline CDR1 reads MNHNY; CDR2 reads SVGAGI (reference sequence). Trimming removed 0 bases at V and 2 bases at J, with 7 bases between. CDR3 bases: TGTGCCAGCAGTTACTCGTTACAGCAAGAGACCCAGTACTTC. Protein sequence: CASSYSLQQETQYF.

The chain combines TRBV4-2 with TRBJ1-2; tentative D call: TRBD1 (6 bases). Trimming took off 4 bases at V and 7 bases at J, with 22 bases between the two ends. This CDR3 comprises 16 residues. Germline loops: CDR1 LGHNA, CDR2 YNFKEQ. The CDR3 sequence: CASSRGGGGPESGYTF. CDR3 DNA sequence: TGTGCCAGCAGCCGGGGTGGGGGCGGGCCGGAGAGTGGCTACACCTTC.

The chain employs TRBV7-7 and TRBJ2-2; D ambiguous. The CDR3 runs to 17 residues. V lost 0 bases, J lost 2 bases, and 13 bases lay in between. Germline values: CDR1 SSHAT, CDR2 FNYEAQ (reference sequence). Written as DNA, the CDR3 is TGTGCCAGCAGCTTAGCTCCTCCCAGCGTAAACACCGGGGAGCTGTTTTTT. It translates to CASSLAPPSVNTGELFF.

Only one count was recorded for this clone. This rearrangement joins TRBV6-4 to TRBJ2-1, with 12 bases that match TRBD2. The CDR3 loop spans 16 amino acids. Trimming at V came to 3 bases and at J to 6 bases, leaving 6 bases not matched to a gene. The V gene's germline CDR1 is MRHNA and CDR2 SNTAGT. CDR3 region: CASSESSGRAANEQFF. The CDR3 DNA follows: TGTGCCAGCAGTGAGTCTAGCGGGAGGGCCGCCAATGAGCAGTTCTTC.

The V gene is TRBV6-5, the J gene TRBJ2-5; D not resolved. The length of the CDR3 is 14 residues. Germline V lookup: CDR1 MNHEY, CDR2 SVGAGI. V lost 0 bases and J 5 bases, leaving 10 bases between the germline ends. The CDR3 DNA reads TGTGCCAGCAGTTACTCGGCAGGATCCGAGACCCAGTACTTC. As protein: CASSYSAGSETQYF.

The chain joins TRBV5-1 to TRBJ1-2; D is unclear. Per germline, CDR1 SGHRS and CDR2 YFSETQ. V lost 7 bases and J lost 5, with 12 bases in between. The CDR3 sequence is 12 residues long. The CDR3 sequence: CASHNSGYGYTF. CDR3 in DNA: TGCGCCAGCCATAACAGTGGATATGGCTACACCTTC.

This chain uses TRBV10-3 with TRBJ2-7; TRBD2 matches at 9 bases. The V and J ends lost 6 bases and 0 bases, in that order; junction bases with no gene match: 6. The V gene's germline CDR1 is ENHRY and CDR2 SYGVKD. The CDR3 totals 15 residues. The CDR3 spells CAISRLADVSYEQYF. CDR3 nucleotides: TGTGCCATCAGCCGACTAGCGGACGTCTCCTACGAGCAGTACTTC.

CDR3 bases: TGCAGCGCCGATAGGACTAGCGGGAATGAGCAGTTCTTC. Encoded protein: CSADRTSGNEQFF. The chain joins TRBV29-1 to TRBJ2-1; TRBD2 matches 11 bases. Germline CDR1 and CDR2: SQVTM and ANQGSEA. The CDR3 runs 13 residues. V lost 7 bases to trimming and J lost 7 bases; unmatched junction nucleotides: 6.

The chain recombines TRBV6-5 with TRBJ2-7; 8 bases map to TRBD1. With V trimmed by 8 bases and J by 5 bases, 5 bases remained unmatched. CDR1 and CDR2 from the germline V gene are MNHEY and SVGAGI. The CDR3 is 12 amino acids. This chain's CDR3 is CASGQGMNEQYF. The CDR3 nucleotides read TGTGCCAGCGGACAGGGAATGAACGAGCAGTACTTC.

This clone was seen once. The chain links TRBV11-3 to TRBJ1-1; a possible D gene is TRBD1 (6 bases). The germline V gene encodes CDR1 SGHNT and CDR2 YENEEA. There are 16 residues in the CDR3. Trimming left V 6 bases short and J 0 bases short, with 17 bases between. CDR3 amino acids: CASRARRTDMNTEAFF. The CDR3 coding sequence is TGTGCCAGCAGGGCCCGCCGGACAGACATGAACACTGAAGCTTTCTTT.

V usage is TRBV7-6 and J usage is TRBJ2-7; TRBD2 is a possible D gene (5 bases). The CDR3 is 14 residues long. The ends were cut back, 0 bases at V and 7 bases at J, with 13 bases in the middle. Germline V gives CDR1 SGHVS, CDR2 FNYEAQ. CDR3 DNA sequence: TGTGCCAGCAGCTTAGCCTCAGGAGCGGAAGAGCAGTACTTC. Translating gives CASSLASGAEEQYF.

The V gene is TRBV6-5, the J gene TRBJ2-5; D call uncertain. Germline loops: CDR1 MNHEY, CDR2 SVGAGI. Trimming took 6 bases from V and 5 from J, leaving 7 bases between them. The CDR3 covers 11 residues. CDR3 coding DNA: TGTGCCAGCAGGTCTCTGGAGACCCAGTACTTC. Amino acid sequence: CASRSLETQYF.

CDR3 loop: CASSRMTSGSYEQYF. DNA for the CDR3: TGTGCCAGCAGCCGTATGACTAGCGGATCCTACGAGCAGTACTTC. The chain has TRBV7-9 and TRBJ2-7; 9 bases fit TRBD2. This CDR3 region has 15 residues. Germline lookup yields CDR1 SEHNR and CDR2 FQNEAQ (reference sequence). J lost 1 base, V lost 5 bases, and 6 bases had no gene match.

The chain combines TRBV11-3 with TRBJ2-4; TRBD1 matches 7 bases. CDR3 size: 14 residues. J gave up 4 bases and V 6 bases, and 6 bases lay outside the gene matches. The V gene's germline CDR1 is SGHNT and CDR2 YENEEA. The CDR3 DNA is TGTGCCAGCAGTGAAGGGGGACAGAAAAACATTCAGTACTTC. This translates into CASSEGGQKNIQYF. The variable domain in full, with the rest retrieved from reference TRBV11-3 and TRBJ2-4, is EAGVVQSPRYKIIEKKQPVAFWCNPISGHNTLYWYLQNLGQGPELLIRYENEEAVDDSQLPKDRFSAERLKGVDSTLKIQPAELGDSAVYLCASSEGGQKNIQYFGAGTRLSVL.

The chain carries TRBV30 and TRBJ1-1; D call uncertain. The CDR3 spans 11 residues. CDR1 is GTSNPN, CDR2 SVGIG, per germline (reference sequence). Between the trimmed V and J ends, which lost 3 bases and 5 bases, there was a span of 7 bases. CDR3 loop: CAWSQRTEAFF. CDR3 nucleotides: TGTGCCTGGAGCCAGCGGACTGAAGCTTTCTTT.

This sequence joins TRBV30 and TRBJ1-3; D is unresolved. This CDR3 has 13 residues. Germline loops: CDR1 GTSNPN, CDR2 SVGIG (reference sequence). V lost 1 base to trimming and J lost 2 bases, with 6 bases between them. The CDR3 DNA reads as TGTGCCTGGAGTGGCGGGGCTGGAAACACCATATATTTT. Translation gives CAWSGGAGNTIYF. Variable domain in full (rest from reference TRBV30 and TRBJ1-3): SQTIHQWPATLVQPVGSPLSLECTVEGTSNPNLYWYRQAAGRGLQLLFYSVGIGQISSEVPQNLSASRPQDRQFILSSKKLLLSDSGFYLCAWSGGAGNTIYFGEGSWLTVV.

The rearrangement uses TRBV6-6 and TRBJ1-1; no clear D gene. Germline V lookup: CDR1 MNHNY, CDR2 SVGAGI (reference sequence). V dropped 6 bases and J dropped 1 base, with 9 bases sitting between them. The CDR3 totals 13 residues. CDR3 amino acids: CASSPTANTEAFF. The CDR3 DNA reads TGTGCCAGCAGCCCTACAGCGAACACTGAAGCTTTCTTT.

V gene TRBV6-5 combines with J gene TRBJ1-4, with 8 bases identical to TRBD1. This CDR3 region has 16 residues. Germline assignment: CDR1 MNHEY and CDR2 SVGAGI. V trimming: 2 bases; J trimming: 3 bases; junction bases outside the gene matches: 5. CDR3 residues: CASSYRTGGANEKLFF. The CDR3 region has the DNA TGTGCCAGCAGTTACCGAACAGGGGGGGCTAATGAAAAACTGTTTTTT.

The CDR3 nucleotides read TGTGCCAGCAGTTTATGGACAGGGATCCGCGAGCAGTACTTC. This sequence encodes CASSLWTGIREQYF. The V call is TRBV27, the J call TRBJ2-7; 8 positions agree with TRBD1. The germline V gene has CDR1 MNHEY and CDR2 SMNVEV (reference sequence). V lost 1 base and J lost 6; bases outside the gene matches: 5. CDR3 length: 14 amino acids.

V and J are TRBV11-3 and TRBJ2-2; maybe TRBD1 (6 bases). CDR3 length equals 12 residues. Per the germline V gene, CDR1 is SGHNT and CDR2 is YENEEA. Between the trimmed V and J ends, which lost 5 bases and 9 bases, there was a span of 10 bases. The CDR3 sequence: CASSQGGWELFF. The DNA of the CDR3 is TGTGCCAGCAGCCAAGGGGGTTGGGAGCTGTTTTTT.

The chain combines TRBV29-1 with TRBJ1-1; D is ambiguous. This CDR3 has 11 amino acids. Germline V gene data show CDR1 as SQVTM and CDR2 as ANQGSEA. V was clipped by 7 bases and J by 10 bases, with 16 bases between them. CDR3 sequence reads: CSGRNPEGAFF. The CDR3 DNA is TGCAGCGGGCGGAACCCGGAGGGAGCTTTCTTT.

The rearrangement uses TRBV15 and TRBJ2-2, with a tentative D call TRBD2 (6 bases). Germline V gives CDR1 LNHNV, CDR2 YYDKDF (reference sequence). The V gene lost 3 bases and the J gene lost 3 bases, with 8 bases spanning the gap. The CDR3 sequence is 14 residues long. CDR3 DNA: TGTGCCACCAGCAGCGGGGAGGACACCGGGGAGCTGTTTTTT. Protein sequence: CATSSGEDTGELFF.

The chain has TRBV23-1 and TRBJ2-7; a weak D match, TRBD1 (6 bases). TRBV23-1 qualifies as an ORF whose function is uncertain. V was shortened by 2 bases and J by 4 bases, with 21 bases between the two germline ends. This CDR3 region has 17 residues. CDR3 sequence: CASSQPPTRGWGYEQYF. The CDR3, as DNA: TGCGCCAGCAGTCAACCCCCCACCAGGGGCTGGGGGTACGAGCAGTACTTC.

This clone was seen once. This chain connects TRBV19 to TRBJ2-3, with D tentatively TRBD2 (5 bases). The germline V and J ends were trimmed by 5 bases and 6 bases, with 12 bases remaining between them. CDR3 length: 13 residues. Germline V lookup: CDR1 LNHDA, CDR2 SQIVND (reference sequence). The CDR3 is CASSYQGGDTQYF. The CDR3, as DNA: TGTGCCAGTAGTTACCAAGGAGGTGATACGCAGTATTTT.